The subject of this entry is one TCR beta chain. Likely a read error: the CDR3 ends without its conserved phenylalanine or tryptophan. The source of the sample is a study of tumor and adjacent non-tumor tissue in lung cancer. CDR3 length equals 15 residues. Per the germline V gene, CDR1 is LGHNA and CDR2 is YNFKEQ. Three rounds of nested PCR, following a modified ARM-PCR protocol, produced the TCRbeta library. TCRdb used MiXCR to reprocess the multiplex PCR reads, holding one entry per CDR3 protein. This table has over 100,000 distinct CDR3 sequences, more than 70% appearing once. No cell sorting was done before RNA was extracted from the tissue.

This TCR came from an older woman with non-small cell lung cancer. The sample comprised lung tumor tissue. The chain couples TRBV4-2 to TRBJ1-3; D call uncertain. This CDR3 is CVSSQAEDAGNTIYY. In DNA, the CDR3 is TGTGTCAGCAGCCAAGCAGAGGACGCCGGAAACACCATATATTAT.